These 3 T cell receptor beta chains were all obtained from the same sample, sequenced in a study of cytomegalovirus exposure and HLA in healthy donors. The PCR made use of 60 Vbeta and 13 Jbeta primers. Data came from immunoSEQ multiplex PCR; TCRdb stores just in-frame clones and leaves some out. Found here are some 140,000 clones, around three quarters of them singletons; the top ten hold over 2.5%. Sequencing was done on a sample of PBMCs. Receptor source: a man aged 35 to 55 in good health and CMV-seronegative.

V gene TRBV5-1 combines with J gene TRBJ2-7; D unresolved. This CDR3 spans 14 amino acids. CDR1 is SGHRS and CDR2 is YFSETQ in the germline V gene. Trimming pared 0 bases from V and 5 bases from J, leaving 12 bases between. CDR3 amino acids: CASSLGQERDEQYF. CDR3 in DNA: TGCGCCAGCAGCTTGGGGCAGGAAAGAGACGAGCAGTACTTC. Using reference TRBV5-1 and TRBJ2-7 for the parts outside the CDR3, the full variable domain is KAGVTQTPRYLIKTRGQQVTLSCSPISGHRSVSWYQQTPGQGLQFLFEYFSETQRNKGNFPGRFSGRQFSNSRSEMNVSTLELGDSALYLCASSLGQERDEQYFGPGTRLTVT.

This sequence joins TRBV11-3 and TRBJ2-3; perhaps TRBD1 as D (6 bases). CDR1 is SGHNT, CDR2 YENEEA, per germline. V gave up 4 bases and J gave up 5 bases, with 16 bases separating them. There are 15 residues in the CDR3. The CDR3 bases are TGTGCCAGCAGCTCTCAGGGGCATTCCGGAGATACGCAGTATTTT. Its protein product is CASSSQGHSGDTQYF.

The chain couples TRBV2 to TRBJ1-5; a weak D match, TRBD1 (6 bases). The CDR3 is 14 amino acids. Deletions cut 5 bases from V and 3 bases from J, with 11 bases between. In germline, CDR1 is SNHLY, CDR2 FYNNEI. CDR3 protein: CASSIRGSNQPQHF. Here the CDR3 DNA reads TGTGCCAGCAGTATAAGGGGGTCCAATCAGCCCCAGCATTTT.